This TCR beta chain appears in the sequencing data of a study of identical twins. Study conclusions and caveats: Twins showed weaker excess sharing in their beta out-of-frame sequences. Out-of-frame TCR alpha sharing observed in monozygotic twins exceeded model estimates.

TCRdb independently ran MiXCR on the 5' RACE reads; one entry per CDR3 protein. The table has under 300,000 distinct CDR3 sequences, around 6.5% seen once. Comments on this clonotype: What it binds is unknown.

This CDR3 contains 15 residues. The V gene lost 1 base and the J gene lost 7 bases, with 17 bases spanning the gap. CDR1 SGHRS and CDR2 YFSETQ come from the germline V gene. The same data also went into a second study, on T cells expressing NK-cell markers. That report notes: Cells sorted as CD3+CD56+NKG2C+, CD3+CD56+NKG2C- and CD3+CD56-NKG2C+ T cells supplied the TCR beta repertoires. NKG2C+ dominant clonotypes from several donors made up roughly 1.0-7.0% of CD8+ T cells.

Source material: CD8+ T cells sorted from blood. This chain connects TRBV5-1 to TRBJ1-2; a weak D match, TRBD1 (6 bases). The receptor's source is a young woman in good health. The CDR3 loop is CASSLSPDRFFGYTF. The CDR3 coding sequence is TGCGCCAGCAGCTTGTCCCCGGACAGATTCTTTGGCTACACCTTC.